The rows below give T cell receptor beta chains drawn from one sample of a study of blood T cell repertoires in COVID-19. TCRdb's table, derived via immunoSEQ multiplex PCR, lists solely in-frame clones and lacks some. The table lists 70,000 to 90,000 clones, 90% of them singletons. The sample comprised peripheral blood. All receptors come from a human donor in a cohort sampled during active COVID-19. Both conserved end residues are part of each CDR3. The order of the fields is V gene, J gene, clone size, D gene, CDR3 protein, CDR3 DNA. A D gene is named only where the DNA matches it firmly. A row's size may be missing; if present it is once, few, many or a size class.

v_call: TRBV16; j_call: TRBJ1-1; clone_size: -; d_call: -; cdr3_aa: CASSQSMGGDDTEAFF; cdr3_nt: TGTGCCAGCAGCCAATCGATGGGGGGGGACGACACTGAAGCTTTCTTT
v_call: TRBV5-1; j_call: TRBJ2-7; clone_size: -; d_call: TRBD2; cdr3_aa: CASRGAVLGSGGSISYEQYF; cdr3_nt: TGCGCCAGCAGAGGGGCAGTTTTGGGTAGCGGGGGGTCTATCTCCTACGAGCAGTACTTC
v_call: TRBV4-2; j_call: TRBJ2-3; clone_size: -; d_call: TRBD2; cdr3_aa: CASSQDGAGGADTQYF; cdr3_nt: TGTGCCAGCAGCCAAGATGGAGCGGGGGGTGCAGATACGCAGTATTTT
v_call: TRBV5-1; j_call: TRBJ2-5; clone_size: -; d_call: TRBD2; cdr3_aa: CASSQGTSLPQETQYF; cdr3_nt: TGCGCCAGCAGCCAAGGGACTAGCCTTCCCCAGGAGACCCAGTACTTC
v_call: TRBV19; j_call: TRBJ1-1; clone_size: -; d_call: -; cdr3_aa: CASNDRYTEAFF; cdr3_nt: TGTGCCAGTAACGATAGATACACTGAAGCTTTCTTT
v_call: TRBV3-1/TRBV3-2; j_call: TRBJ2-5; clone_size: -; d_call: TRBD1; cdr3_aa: CASSFQQGPEYF; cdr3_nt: TGTGCCAGCAGCTTTCAACAGGGGCCAGAGTACTTC
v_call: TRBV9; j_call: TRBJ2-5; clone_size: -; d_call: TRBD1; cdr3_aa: CASSPHRGQETQYF; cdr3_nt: TGTGCCAGCAGCCCCCACAGGGGCCAAGAGACCCAGTACTTC
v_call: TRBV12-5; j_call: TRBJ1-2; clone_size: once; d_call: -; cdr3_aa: CASGLSPSVYGYTF; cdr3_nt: TGTGCTAGTGGTTTGTCCCCTTCAGTATATGGCTACACCTTC
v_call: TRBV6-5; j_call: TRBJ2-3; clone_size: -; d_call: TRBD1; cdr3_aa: CASSYSGDRRPDTQYF; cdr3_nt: TGTGCCAGCAGTTACTCCGGGGACAGACGACCAGATACGCAGTATTTT
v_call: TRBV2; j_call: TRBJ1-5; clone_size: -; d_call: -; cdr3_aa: CASSEEGREQPQHF; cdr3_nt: TGTGCCAGCAGTGAAGAGGGCAGGGAACAGCCCCAGCATTTT
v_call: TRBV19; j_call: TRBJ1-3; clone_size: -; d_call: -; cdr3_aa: CASSTSEGNTIYF; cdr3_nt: TGTGCCAGTAGTACTAGCGAAGGAAACACCATATATTTT
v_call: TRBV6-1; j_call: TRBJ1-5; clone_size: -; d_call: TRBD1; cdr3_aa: CASREGQGDRKPQHF; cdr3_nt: TGTGCCAGCAGGGAAGGACAGGGGGATAGGAAGCCCCAGCATTTT
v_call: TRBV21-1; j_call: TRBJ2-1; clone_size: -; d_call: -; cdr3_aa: CASSKGVSYSYNEQFF; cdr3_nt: TGTGCCAGCAGCAAAGGAGTAAGTTACTCCTACAATGAGCAGTTCTTC
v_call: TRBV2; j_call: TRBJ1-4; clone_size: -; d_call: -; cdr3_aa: CASRVMGGNEKLFF; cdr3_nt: TGTGCCAGCAGGGTCATGGGGGGTAATGAAAAACTGTTTTTT
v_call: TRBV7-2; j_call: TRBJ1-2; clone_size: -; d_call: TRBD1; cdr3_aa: CASSSGFQGASYGYTF; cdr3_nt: TGTGCCAGCAGCTCCGGCTTCCAGGGGGCGAGTTATGGCTACACCTTC
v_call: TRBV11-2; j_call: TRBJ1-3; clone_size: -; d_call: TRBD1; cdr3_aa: CASSFGDRGYTIYF; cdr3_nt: TGTGCCAGCAGCTTTGGGGACAGGGGATACACCATATATTTT
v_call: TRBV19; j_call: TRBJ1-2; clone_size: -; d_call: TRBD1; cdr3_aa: CASSIEGQGRGYTF; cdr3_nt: TGTGCCAGTAGTATCGAGGGACAGGGACGTGGCTACACCTTC
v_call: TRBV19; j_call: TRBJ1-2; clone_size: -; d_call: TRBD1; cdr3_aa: CASSPGTGPRPSIYGYTF; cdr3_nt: TGTGCCAGTAGTCCCGGGACAGGTCCGCGACCTTCGATCTATGGCTACACCTTC
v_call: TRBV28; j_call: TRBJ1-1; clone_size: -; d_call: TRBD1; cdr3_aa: CASSLYRGLVETEAFF; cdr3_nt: TGTGCCAGCAGTTTATACAGGGGGTTGGTTGAGACTGAAGCTTTCTTT
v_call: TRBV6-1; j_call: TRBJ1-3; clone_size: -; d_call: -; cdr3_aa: CASSEGPSAAGNTIYF; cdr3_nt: TGTGCCAGCAGTGAAGGGCCATCGGCGGCTGGAAACACCATATATTTT
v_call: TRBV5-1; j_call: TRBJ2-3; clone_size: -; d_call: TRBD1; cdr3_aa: CASSLEDRASTDTQYF; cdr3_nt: TGCGCCAGCAGCTTGGAGGACAGGGCGAGCACAGATACGCAGTATTTT
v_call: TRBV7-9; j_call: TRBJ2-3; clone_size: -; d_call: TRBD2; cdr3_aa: CASSLDLLADGFGADTQYF; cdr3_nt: TGTGCCAGCAGCTTAGATCTTCTAGCGGACGGATTTGGGGCAGATACGCAGTATTTT
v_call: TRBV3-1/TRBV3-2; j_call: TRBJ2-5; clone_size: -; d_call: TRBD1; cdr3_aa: CASSQPWDRGRETQYF; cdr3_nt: TGTGCCAGCAGCCAGCCCTGGGACAGGGGGCGAGAGACCCAGTACTTC
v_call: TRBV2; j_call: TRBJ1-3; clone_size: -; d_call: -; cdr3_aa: CASSARTPGTGNTIYF; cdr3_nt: TGTGCCAGCAGTGCGCGGACGCCCGGGACTGGAAACACCATATATTTT
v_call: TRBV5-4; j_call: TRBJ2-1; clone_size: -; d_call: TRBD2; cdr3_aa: CASSSPLAGGPNEQFF; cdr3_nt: TGTGCCAGCAGCTCGCCTCTAGCGGGGGGGCCAAATGAGCAGTTCTTC
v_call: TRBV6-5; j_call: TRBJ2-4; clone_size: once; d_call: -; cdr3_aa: CASSYAASKAKNIQYF; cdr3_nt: TGTGCCAGCAGTTACGCCGCCTCTAAAGCCAAAAACATTCAGTACTTC
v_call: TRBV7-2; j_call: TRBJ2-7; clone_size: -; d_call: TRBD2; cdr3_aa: CASSYSGGDYEQYF; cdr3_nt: TGTGCCAGCAGCTACAGCGGGGGAGATTACGAGCAGTACTTC
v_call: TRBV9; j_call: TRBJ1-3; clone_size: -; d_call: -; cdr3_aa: CASSVDSSGNTIYF; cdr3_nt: TGTGCCAGCAGCGTAGATAGCTCTGGAAACACCATATATTTT
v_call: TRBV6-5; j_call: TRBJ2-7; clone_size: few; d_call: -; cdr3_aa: CASRRDTSYEQYF; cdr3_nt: TGTGCCAGCAGGAGGGACACCTCCTACGAGCAGTACTTC
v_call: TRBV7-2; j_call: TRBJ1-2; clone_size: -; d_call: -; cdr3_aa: CASSLEDWMGAGYGYTF; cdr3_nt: TGTGCCAGCAGCTTAGAGGACTGGATGGGCGCGGGCTATGGCTACACCTTC
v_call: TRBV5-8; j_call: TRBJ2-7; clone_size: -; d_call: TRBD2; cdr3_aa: CASSLLGLAGGGYYEQYF; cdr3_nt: TGTGCCAGCAGCTTGTTGGGACTAGCGGGGGGGGGTTACTACGAGCAGTACTTC
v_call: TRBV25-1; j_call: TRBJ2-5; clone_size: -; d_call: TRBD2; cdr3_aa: CASSRGLAVRETQYF; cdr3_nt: TGTGCCAGCTCCCGAGGACTAGCGGTTCGCGAGACCCAGTACTTC
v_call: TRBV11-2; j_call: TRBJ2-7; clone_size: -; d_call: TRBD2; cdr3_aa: CASSEGTTSSYEQYF; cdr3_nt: TGTGCCAGCAGCGAAGGGACTACCAGCTCCTACGAGCAGTACTTC
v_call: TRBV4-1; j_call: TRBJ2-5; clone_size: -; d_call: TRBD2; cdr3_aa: CASSQDKVAGGQETQYF; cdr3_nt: TGCGCCAGCAGCCAAGATAAGGTTGCGGGGGGTCAGGAGACCCAGTACTTC
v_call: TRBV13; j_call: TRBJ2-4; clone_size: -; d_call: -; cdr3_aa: CASSFSSPAKNIQYF; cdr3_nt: TGTGCCAGCAGCTTTTCCTCCCCGGCCAAAAACATTCAGTACTTC
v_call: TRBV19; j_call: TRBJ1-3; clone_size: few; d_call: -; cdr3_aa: CASSINLRESSGNTIYF; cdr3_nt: TGTGCCAGTAGTATCAACCTCAGGGAAAGCTCTGGAAACACCATATATTTT
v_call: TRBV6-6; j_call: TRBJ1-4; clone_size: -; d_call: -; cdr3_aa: CASSYSGEGEKLFF; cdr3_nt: TGTGCCAGCAGTTACTCAGGGGAGGGGGAAAAACTGTTTTTT
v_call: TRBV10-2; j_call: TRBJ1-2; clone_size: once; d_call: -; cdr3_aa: CASSPLGQPYGYTF; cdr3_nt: TGCGCCAGCAGTCCTCTGGGACAACCCTATGGCTACACCTTC
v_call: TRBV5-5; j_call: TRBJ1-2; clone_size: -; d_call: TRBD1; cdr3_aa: CASSAGQGLDYGYTF; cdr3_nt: TGTGCCAGCAGCGCCGGACAGGGTTTGGACTATGGCTACACCTTC
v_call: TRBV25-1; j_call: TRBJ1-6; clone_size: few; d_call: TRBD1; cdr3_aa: CASSGQGASPLHF; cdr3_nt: TGTGCCAGCAGTGGACAGGGGGCCTCACCCCTCCACTTT
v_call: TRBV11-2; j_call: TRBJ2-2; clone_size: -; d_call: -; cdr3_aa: CASSLDIAGRHSGELFF; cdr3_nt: TGTGCCAGCAGCTTAGATATCGCTGGGAGGCACTCCGGGGAGCTGTTTTTT
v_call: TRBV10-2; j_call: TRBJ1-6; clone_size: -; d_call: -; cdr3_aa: CASSGANSPLHF; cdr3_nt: TGCGCCAGCAGTGGAGCGAATTCACCCCTCCACTTT
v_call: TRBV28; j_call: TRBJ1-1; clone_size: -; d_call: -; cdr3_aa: CASSLQGGTEAFF; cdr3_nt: TGTGCCAGCAGTTTACAGGGTGGAACTGAAGCTTTCTTT
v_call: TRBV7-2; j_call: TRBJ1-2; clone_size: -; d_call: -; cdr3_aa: CASSLTQEISYGYTF; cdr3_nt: TGTGCCAGCAGCTTAACACAGGAGATTTCCTATGGCTACACCTTC
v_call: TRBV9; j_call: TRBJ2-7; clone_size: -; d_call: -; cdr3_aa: CASSVGAGGAAYEQYF; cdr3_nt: TGTGCCAGCAGCGTAGGGGCTGGGGGGGCGGCCTACGAGCAGTACTTC
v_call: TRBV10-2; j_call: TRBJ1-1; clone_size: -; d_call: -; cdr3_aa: CASRRQVGTEAFF; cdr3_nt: TGCGCCAGCAGGAGACAGGTGGGCACTGAAGCTTTCTTT